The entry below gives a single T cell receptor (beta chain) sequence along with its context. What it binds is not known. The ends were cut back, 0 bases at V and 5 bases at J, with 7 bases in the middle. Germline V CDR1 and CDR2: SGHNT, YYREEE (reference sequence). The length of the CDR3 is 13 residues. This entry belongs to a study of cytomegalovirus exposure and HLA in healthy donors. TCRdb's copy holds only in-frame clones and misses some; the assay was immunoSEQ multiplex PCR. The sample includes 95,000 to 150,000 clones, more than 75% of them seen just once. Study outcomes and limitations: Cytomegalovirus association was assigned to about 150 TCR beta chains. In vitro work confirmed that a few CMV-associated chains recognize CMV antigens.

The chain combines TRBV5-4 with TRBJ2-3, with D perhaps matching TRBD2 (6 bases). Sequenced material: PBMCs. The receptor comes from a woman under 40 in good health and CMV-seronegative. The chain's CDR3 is CASSLGGKDTQYF. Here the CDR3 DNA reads TGTGCCAGCAGCTTGGGCGGGAAAGATACGCAGTATTTT.